The 20 T cell receptor beta chains below come from one sample, sequenced in a study of shared clonotypes between healthy human individuals. Clones were read by immunoSEQ multiplex PCR, and TCRdb kept only the in-frame ones, dropping some. Counted here are 2 million to 3 million clones, roughly 93% occurring once; the ten biggest clones make up 0.35% to 0.45%. The sequencing sample was made of naive CD4+ T cells from PBMCs. Documented subset: CD45RA+ positively selected. The receptor source for this set is a man younger than 35 in good health. Some clones in this sample may be carry-over from other donors' samples.

The V gene is TRBV5-1, the J gene TRBJ1-2, with D maybe TRBD1 (6 bases). Germline values: CDR1 SGHRS, CDR2 YFSETQ. Deletions cut 5 bases from V and 0 bases from J, with 14 bases between. The CDR3 loop spans 15 amino acids. DNA for the CDR3: TGCGCCAGCAGGATAGCGACAGGTGCTAACTATGGCTACACCTTC. This gives the protein CASRIATGANYGYTF.

For this clone: The same CDR3 is also encoded by other DNA sequences in this sample. DNA of the CDR3: TGTGCCAGCAGCCAAGGGGGCACCTCCTACGAGCAGTACTTC. It specifies CASSQGGTSYEQYF. The genes are TRBV4-2 and TRBJ2-7; tentatively, D is TRBD1 (5 bases). The CDR3 is 14 residues long. Germline loops: CDR1 LGHNA, CDR2 YNFKEQ. V was shortened by 1 base and J by 0 bases, with 7 bases between the two germline ends.

This rearrangement joins TRBV28 to TRBJ2-7; TRBD2 agrees at 8 bases. Trimming took 5 bases from V and 3 from J; bases not matched to a gene: 6. CDR1 and CDR2 from the germline V gene are MDHEN and SYDVKM. The CDR3 consists of 14 residues. In nucleotides, the CDR3 is TGTGCCAGCAGTAGTGGGACTAGGGTCTACGAGCAGTACTTC. Amino acids: CASSSGTRVYEQYF.

This clone showed up just once. The chain recombines TRBV6-6 with TRBJ2-7, with D perhaps matching TRBD2 (5 bases). This CDR3 region has 11 residues. V lost 7 bases, J lost 11 bases, and 15 bases lay in between. Germline V CDR1 and CDR2: MNHNY, SVGAGI (reference sequence). The CDR3 here is CASTNRLREYF. The CDR3 DNA is TGTGCCAGCACAAACCGGTTGCGGGAGTACTTC.

V usage is TRBV27 and J usage is TRBJ1-1; D call uncertain. The CDR3 covers 11 residues. Germline assignment: CDR1 MNHEY and CDR2 SMNVEV (reference sequence). V dropped 6 bases and J dropped 5 bases, with 7 bases sitting between them. The DNA of the CDR3 is TGTGCCAGCAGCCATAGGACTGAAGCTTTCTTT. Translated: CASSHRTEAFF.

This chain joins TRBV28 and TRBJ2-7; 9 bases fit TRBD1. The CDR3 extends over 17 amino acids. The J segment lost 5 bases and the V segment lost 7 bases, leaving 18 bases of the junction unmatched. Germline V CDR1 and CDR2: MDHEN, SYDVKM. The DNA for the CDR3 is TGTGCCAGCACTGACACGGGAATAGGGACAGGGATTCACGAGCAGTACTTC. Translated: CASTDTGIGTGIHEQYF.

Details on this clone: Different DNA sequences within this sample yield the same CDR3. The chain recombines TRBV7-9 with TRBJ1-3; perhaps TRBD1 as D (5 bases). CDR1 is SEHNR, CDR2 FQNEAQ, per germline (reference sequence). Trimming took off 3 bases at V and 7 bases at J, with 7 bases between the two ends. This CDR3 has 12 residues. The CDR3: CASSFGGNTIYF. CDR3 DNA sequence: TGTGCCAGCAGCTTCGGGGGGAACACCATATATTTT.

This rearrangement joins TRBV6-6 to TRBJ2-4; TRBD2 might be the D (5 bases). The CDR3 is made up of 13 amino acids. Trimming took 8 bases from V and 3 from J, leaving 11 bases between them. Looked up from germline, CDR1 is MNHNY and CDR2 is SVGAGI (reference sequence). CDR3 loop: CASGRSDKNIQYF. In DNA, the CDR3 is TGTGCCAGCGGGAGATCGGACAAAAACATTCAGTACTTC.

This clone was observed a single time. CDR3 DNA: TGTGCCAGCAGCTCCGCAGGGTTAACCCCTGAAGCTTTCTTT. Its protein is CASSSAGLTPEAFF. This chain joins TRBV11-2 and TRBJ1-1; tentatively, D is TRBD1 (5 bases). Between the trimmed V and J ends, which lost 4 bases and 6 bases, there was a span of 15 bases. The CDR3 covers 14 residues. Germline assignment: CDR1 SGHAT and CDR2 FQNNGV.

The chain couples TRBV7-8 to TRBJ2-3; 9 nucleotides agree with TRBD2. The CDR3 spans 16 residues. CDR1 and CDR2 from the germline V gene are SGHVS and FQNEAQ. The V and J ends lost 7 bases and 4 bases, in that order; junction bases with no gene match: 12. This CDR3 is CASNFIAGAIADTQYF. DNA of the CDR3: TGTGCCAGCAACTTTATAGCGGGAGCTATAGCAGATACGCAGTATTTT.

In nucleotides, the CDR3 is TGTGCCAGCGGGGGGGCGGATGCAACTAATGAAAAACTGTTTTTT. Its translation is CASGGADATNEKLFF. The genes are TRBV27 and TRBJ1-4; weak D call: TRBD1 (6 bases). Germline CDR1 is MNHEY and CDR2 is SMNVEV (reference sequence). Trimming stripped 8 bases from V and 0 bases from J, with 13 bases between. CDR3 length equals 15 residues.

This clone appeared a single time. CDR3 nucleotide sequence: TGTGCCAGCGCCATCAGTTGGGGTCCCTACGAGCAGTACTTC. Protein product: CASAISWGPYEQYF. The chain employs TRBV7-9 and TRBJ2-7; D remains ambiguous. Trimming pared 8 bases from V and 2 bases from J, leaving 16 bases between. Germline CDR1 and CDR2: SEHNR and FQNEAQ (reference sequence). The length of the CDR3 is 14 residues.

Note on this clone: The same CDR3 is also encoded by other DNA sequences in this sample. This chain joins TRBV11-3 and TRBJ2-2; no reliable D call. This CDR3 region has 13 residues. CDR1 SGHNT and CDR2 YENEEA come from the germline V gene. V was cut by 1 base and J by 4 bases, with 4 bases left in between. The CDR3 here is CASSLGGTGELFF. The CDR3 DNA reads TGTGCCAGCAGCTTAGGGGGCACCGGGGAGCTGTTTTTT.

V gene TRBV14 combines with J gene TRBJ2-5; D ambiguous. The CDR3 has 15 residues. The germline V and J ends were trimmed by 0 bases and 2 bases, with 10 bases remaining between them. Per the germline V gene, CDR1 is SGHDN and CDR2 is FVKESK. The DNA for the CDR3 is TGTGCCAGCAGCCAAGAACTCAGAGCGCAAGAGACCCAGTACTTC. Translation gives CASSQELRAQETQYF. The full variable domain, in which reference TRBV14 and TRBJ2-5 provide the parts outside the CDR3, is EAGVTQFPSHSVIEKGQTVTLRCDPISGHDNLYWYRRVMGKEIKFLLHFVKESKQDESGMPNNRFLAERTGGTYSTLKVQPAELEDSGVYFCASSQELRAQETQYFGPGTRLLVL.

The chain is built from TRBV10-3 and TRBJ2-1; tentative D call: TRBD1 (5 bases). CDR3 length equals 13 residues. V was shortened by 4 bases and J by 5 bases, with 9 bases between the two germline ends. The germline gives CDR1 ENHRY, CDR2 SYGVKD. The CDR3 here is CAISVTGNNEQFF. CDR3 coding DNA: TGTGCCATCAGTGTAACAGGAAACAATGAGCAGTTCTTC.

The chain is built from TRBV21-1 and TRBJ2-7; TRBD2 is the table's D call, not checked against the DNA. TRBV21-1 is assigned pseudogene status. The CDR3 totals 13 residues. The DNA for the CDR3 is TGTGCCAGCAGCAAAAGGGCTAGCGAAGTAGCCAAATTC. This gives the protein CASSKRASEVAKF.

This chain links TRBV7-2 with TRBJ1-2; TRBD1 matches 8 bases. V lost 1 base to trimming and J lost 4 bases; unmatched junction nucleotides: 5. CDR3 length equals 15 residues. In germline, CDR1 is SGHTA, CDR2 FQGNSA. In DNA, the CDR3 is TGTGCCAGCAGCTTAGTGGGGACAGGTAGCTATGGCTACACCTTC. Translating gives CASSLVGTGSYGYTF.

The chain is built from TRBV28 and TRBJ2-3, with D perhaps TRBD2 (5 bases). The CDR3 is 14 residues long. V was pared by 1 base and J by 8 bases, with 13 bases between. In germline, CDR1 is MDHEN, CDR2 SYDVKM. CDR3 DNA sequence: TGTGCCAGCAGTTTATTACAGCTCGAGGGTACGCAGTATTTT. This translates into CASSLLQLEGTQYF.

This clone was seen once. The chain has TRBV5-1 and TRBJ2-4; perhaps TRBD1 as D (6 bases). Germline values: CDR1 SGHRS, CDR2 YFSETQ. This CDR3 is built from 15 residues. Trimming pared 0 bases from V and 6 bases from J, leaving 13 bases between. The chain's CDR3 is CASSLGQGQINIQYF. DNA of the CDR3: TGCGCCAGCAGCTTGGGGCAGGGGCAGATAAACATTCAGTACTTC. Looking up the rest from reference TRBV5-1 and TRBJ2-4 gives the full variable domain: KAGVTQTPRYLIKTRGQQVTLSCSPISGHRSVSWYQQTPGQGLQFLFEYFSETQRNKGNFPGRFSGRQFSNSRSEMNVSTLELGDSALYLCASSLGQGQINIQYFGAGTRLSVL.

The genes are TRBV15 and TRBJ2-5; 8 bases map to TRBD2. Trimming at V came to 5 bases and at J to 6 bases, leaving 5 bases not matched to a gene. This CDR3 comprises 13 residues. In germline, CDR1 is LNHNV, CDR2 YYDKDF (reference sequence). The chain's CDR3 is CATSGGLGQTQYF. CDR3 DNA: TGTGCCACCAGCGGGGGACTAGGTCAGACCCAGTACTTC.